What follows describes a single T cell receptor (beta chain). Germline CDR1 and CDR2: PRHDT and FYEKMQ (reference sequence). This CDR3 has 12 amino acids. V gave up 5 bases and J gave up 0 bases, with 5 bases separating them. Using immunoSEQ multiplex PCR, the repertoire was profiled, and TCRdb retains in-frame clones only, with some absent. The table shows about 140,000 clones, with around 94% occurring only once. This sample stems from a study of control samples from healthy donors and cancer patients. The source of this sequence is a man in his forties or fifties in good health. The chain links TRBV13 to TRBJ2-7, with D hard to call. Sequencing was done on a sample of blood. CDR3 nucleotide sequence: TGTGCCAGCAGCGGTGGCTCCTACGAGCAGTACTTC. Amino acid sequence: CASSGGSYEQYF.